Sequencing of this TCR beta chain was carried out in a study of response to subunit inactivated influenza vaccine. In the case of this clonotype: The antigen remains unidentified.

Study outcomes and limitations: Each seasonal influenza vaccination recruits few new T cells, the authors suggested.

One entry per CDR3 protein results from TCRdb running MiXCR on the RT-PCR reads. The sample contains 500,000 to 600,000 distinct CDR3 sequences, around 15% of which appear only once. CDR3 length: 13 amino acids. V gave up 3 bases and J gave up 6 bases, with 10 bases separating them. CDR1 and CDR2 (germline): SGHTA, FQGNSA. This sequence was found in a man aged 45 to 65 who received an inactivated influenza vaccine. The V and J genes are TRBV7-2 and TRBJ2-3, with a weak D call TRBD1 (5 bases). Sequencing was performed on PBMCs from blood, taken 11 to 12 days after vaccination. CDR3 in DNA: TGTGCCAGCAGCTTGACAGTTAGGGATACGCAGTATTTT. Its protein is CASSLTVRDTQYF.